The source of this T cell receptor beta chain is a study of shared clonotypes between healthy human individuals. In the study overall: Two female and three male donors aged 18 to 49 were enrolled.

CDR1 and CDR2 from the germline V gene are MNHNS and SASEGT. V was shortened by 7 bases and J by 1 base, with 10 bases between the two germline ends. This CDR3 is built from 13 residues. Study-wide points: Naive CD4 clonotypes were shared across a few donors at about 5.3%.

About this clone: Its target is unknown. The same CDR3 can be traced to other DNA sequences in this sample.

Running of the assay took place at deep level. The method was immunoSEQ multiplex PCR; TCRdb's version includes in-frame clones alone and lacks a portion of them. The sample yields some 1,100,000 clones, 70% to 80% seen once. The chain joins TRBV6-1 to TRBJ2-5; D is unclear. The clonotype originates from a man aged 18 to 29 in good health. Some clones in this sample may be carry-over from other donors' samples. Sequenced sample: memory CD4+ T cells from PBMCs. The subset was: CD45RA-negative fraction. The CDR3 nucleotides are TGTGCCAGCATGCGTCAACCCCAAGAGACCCAGTACTTC. Translation: CASMRQPQETQYF.